The 28 T cell receptor beta chains below all came from one sample that was sequenced in a study of cytomegalovirus exposure and HLA in healthy donors. The PCR employed 60 Vbeta primers together with 13 Jbeta primers. TCRdb keeps only in-frame clones here, not all; method: immunoSEQ multiplex PCR. The table includes 100,000 to 150,000 clones, roughly 74% detected once. Sequenced sample: PBMCs. The receptors stem from a woman in her fifties or sixties in good health and CMV-seropositive.

CDR3 residues: CASSPDRVLETQYF. CDR3 bases: TGTGCCAGCAGTCCGGACAGGGTTCTTGAGACCCAGTACTTC. The V gene is TRBV27, the J gene TRBJ2-5; 8 bases fit TRBD1. V lost 5 bases, J lost 5 bases, and 7 bases stayed unmatched. Germline V gene data show CDR1 as MNHEY and CDR2 as SMNVEV (reference sequence). This CDR3 comprises 14 residues.

Only a few counts were recorded for this clone. The rearrangement joins TRBV7-2 to TRBJ2-7; D is unclear. There are 12 residues in the CDR3. Germline-derived CDR1 and CDR2 are SGHTA and FQGNSA. V dropped 6 bases and J dropped 0 bases, with 6 bases sitting between them. Here the CDR3 DNA reads TGTGCCAGCAGGGGCCTCTCCTACGAGCAGTACTTC. This encodes CASRGLSYEQYF. The variable domain in full, with the rest retrieved from reference TRBV7-2 and TRBJ2-7, is GAGVSQSPSNKVTEKGKDVELRCDPISGHTALYWYRQSLGQGLEFLIYFQGNSAPDKSGLPSDRFSAERTGGSVSTLTIQRTQQEDSAVYLCASRGLSYEQYFGPGTRLTVT.

The J gene is TRBJ1-6, the V gene TRBV25-1, with 9 bases that match TRBD1. The CDR3 sequence is 14 residues long. J gave up 8 bases and V 6 bases, and 5 bases lay outside the gene matches. Per the germline V gene, CDR1 is MGHDK and CDR2 is SYGVNS. CDR3: CASSKTGGHSPLHF. The CDR3 region has the DNA TGTGCCAGCAGCAAAACAGGGGGCCATTCACCCCTCCACTTT.

The chain employs TRBV6-5 and TRBJ2-5, with 11 bases matching TRBD2. This CDR3 contains 15 residues. V was clipped by 6 bases and J by 2 bases; unmatched bases: 5. Germline CDR1 MNHEY, CDR2 SVGAGI. The CDR3 sequence: CASSIAGGLQETQYF. The CDR3 nucleotides are TGTGCCAGCAGCATAGCGGGGGGGCTTCAAGAGACCCAGTACTTC.

The rearrangement uses TRBV2 and TRBJ1-5; unclear D gene. Germline V gives CDR1 SNHLY, CDR2 FYNNEI. V was shortened by 6 bases and J by 2 bases, with 14 bases between the two germline ends. CDR3 length: 15 residues. The chain's CDR3 is CASSREVIRNQPQHF. The CDR3 coding sequence is TGTGCCAGCAGCCGGGAGGTCATACGCAATCAGCCCCAGCATTTT.

In its sample, this clone was seen many times. V is TRBV13 and J is TRBJ2-7; 10 bases agree with TRBD2. V lost 3 bases and J lost 5; bases outside the gene matches: 13. The germline V gene has CDR1 PRHDT and CDR2 FYEKMQ (reference sequence). This CDR3 contains 17 residues. The chain's CDR3 is CASSFRSGGAGEDEQYF. In DNA form, the CDR3 reads TGTGCCAGCAGCTTCAGGAGCGGGGGGGCCGGTGAAGACGAGCAGTACTTC.

This clone was counted at least ten times. V usage is TRBV4-2 and J usage is TRBJ1-3, with TRBD1 matching over 9 bases. V was pared by 0 bases and J by 0 bases, with 15 bases of the junction left unmatched. Germline V gene data show CDR1 as LGHNA and CDR2 as YNFKEQ. The CDR3 extends over 21 amino acids. CDR3 bases: TGTGCCAGCAGCCAAGAAGCACCGGGACAGGGTAGGCTAAGCTCTGGAAACACCATATATTTT. This translates into CASSQEAPGQGRLSSGNTIYF.

V is TRBV7-9 and J is TRBJ2-7; D unclear. In germline, CDR1 is SEHNR, CDR2 FQNEAQ (reference sequence). The CDR3 is 11 residues long. V lost 2 bases, J lost 4 bases, and 3 bases lay in between. CDR3 bases: TGTGCCAGCAGCTTACAATACGAGCAGTACTTC. It specifies CASSLQYEQYF.

This chain joins TRBV9 and TRBJ2-1; maybe TRBD2 (6 bases). The V end lost 0 bases, the J end lost 2 bases, and 12 bases lay between the germline ends. Germline lookup yields CDR1 SGDLS and CDR2 YYNGEE. This CDR3 comprises 16 residues. The CDR3 DNA reads TGTGCCAGCAGCGTAGGACCGGGAGAAGCCTACAATGAGCAGTTCTTC. It encodes CASSVGPGEAYNEQFF.

This clone is a singleton in its sample. The rearrangement uses TRBV27 and TRBJ1-2; TRBD1 agrees at 7 bases. The CDR3 consists of 13 residues. V lost 5 bases to trimming and J lost 4 bases; unmatched junction nucleotides: 4. Germline assignment: CDR1 MNHEY and CDR2 SMNVEV (reference sequence). Written as DNA, the CDR3 is TGTGCCAGCAGTGGACAGGATCGCTATGGCTACACCTTC. Translated: CASSGQDRYGYTF.

This chain uses TRBV6-6 with TRBJ1-5, with TRBD1 matching 9 bases. The CDR3 length is 14 residues. The trim removed 6 bases at V and 6 bases at J, leaving 6 bases unmatched. CDR1 is MNHNY, CDR2 SVGAGI, per germline (reference sequence). The CDR3 DNA reads as TGTGCCAGCAGGGGACAGGGAAATAGTCAGCCCCAGCATTTT. Translating gives CASRGQGNSQPQHF.

The chain is built from TRBV12-5 and TRBJ2-7, with 9 bases that match TRBD1. Germline V lookup: CDR1 LGHNT, CDR2 FRNRAP. The junction had 4 bases not matched to a gene; V was cut back by 5 bases and J by 2 bases. This CDR3 has 14 amino acids. The CDR3 DNA follows: TGTGCTAGTGGTCCCCGGACAGGGGCCTACGAGCAGTACTTC. Amino acids: CASGPRTGAYEQYF.

This chain's CDR3 is CASRRGREAGELFF. The CDR3, as DNA: TGTGCCAGCAGGAGGGGGCGAGAGGCCGGGGAGCTGTTTTTT. The V and J genes are TRBV2 and TRBJ2-2, with 7 positions matching TRBD1. Germline CDR1 reads SNHLY; CDR2 reads FYNNEI. The junction had 7 bases not matched to a gene; V was cut back by 6 bases and J by 6 bases. The CDR3 runs to 14 residues. Together with reference TRBV2 and TRBJ2-2, the CDR3 gives the full variable domain: EPEVTQTPSHQVTQMGQEVILRCVPISNHLYFYWYRQILGQKVEFLVSFYNNEISEKSEIFDDQFSVERPDGSNFTLKIRSTKLEDSAMYFCASRRGREAGELFFGEGSRLTVL.

The V call is TRBV7-8, the J call TRBJ2-1; possibly TRBD1 for D (6 bases). The CDR3 runs to 16 residues. CDR1 and CDR2 (germline): SGHVS, FQNEAQ. V was cut by 4 bases and J by 12 bases, with 25 bases left in between. DNA for the CDR3: TGTGCCAGCAGCTCCAGCTTAGTCGGCAGGGGACAAGGGCAGTTCTTC. Its protein product is CASSSSLVGRGQGQFF.

This chain links TRBV30 with TRBJ2-2, with 9 bases aligning to TRBD1. The V and J ends lost 0 bases and 5 bases, in that order; junction bases with no gene match: 4. CDR1 and CDR2 from the germline V gene are GTSNPN and SVGIG (reference sequence). The CDR3 spans 15 residues. CDR3 nucleotides: TGTGCCTGGAGTGTCGGACAGGGGAGAACCGGGGAGCTGTTTTTT. This codes for CAWSVGQGRTGELFF.

The J gene is TRBJ2-3, the V gene TRBV2, with D possibly matching TRBD2 (5 bases). Germline V gives CDR1 SNHLY, CDR2 FYNNEI. The CDR3 loop spans 12 amino acids. V lost 11 bases and J lost 2, with 11 bases in between. The CDR3 protein is CAGGLTTDTQYF. The CDR3 DNA sequence: TGTGCCGGTGGACTTACCACAGATACGCAGTATTTT.

Here the CDR3 reads CASSSTSGIDTQYF. CDR3 nucleotides: TGTGCCAGCAGCTCGACTAGTGGGATAGATACGCAGTATTTT. This sequence joins TRBV7-2 and TRBJ2-3, with D perhaps matching TRBD2 (6 bases). CDR1 is SGHTA and CDR2 is FQGNSA in the germline V gene. V lost 4 bases, J lost 5 bases, and 13 bases lay in between. The CDR3 spans 14 residues.

The chain joins TRBV2 to TRBJ1-4; D is perhaps TRBD1 (5 bases). CDR1 is SNHLY and CDR2 is FYNNEI in the germline V gene. Between the trimmed V and J ends, which lost 6 bases and 7 bases, there was a span of 18 bases. The CDR3 is 15 amino acids. The CDR3 coding sequence is TGTGCCAGCAGCCTTAGGGGCCAGTTGGGTGAAAAACTGTTTTTT. It specifies CASSLRGQLGEKLFF.

The gene calls are TRBV7-9 and TRBJ2-2; D might be TRBD1 (7 bases). This CDR3 is built from 13 residues. Per the germline V gene, CDR1 is SEHNR and CDR2 is FQNEAQ (reference sequence). Trimming pared 10 bases from V and 8 bases from J, leaving 17 bases between. CDR3 protein: CANAGQFGGELFF. The DNA for the CDR3 is TGTGCCAACGCGGGACAGTTTGGTGGGGAGCTGTTTTTT.

This chain connects TRBV6-5 to TRBJ2-5; perhaps TRBD1 as D (6 bases). The CDR3 contains 15 residues. Trimming cost V 4 bases and J 3 bases, with 15 bases left between them. Germline values: CDR1 MNHEY, CDR2 SVGAGI. CDR3 amino acids: CASSSTRGEKETQYF. CDR3 sequence (DNA): TGTGCCAGCAGTTCCACCAGGGGAGAGAAAGAGACCCAGTACTTC.

There are a few counts of this clone. The chain couples TRBV7-2 to TRBJ1-6; no clear D. The CDR3 extends over 13 amino acids. Germline V gene lookup returns CDR1 SGHTA and CDR2 FQGNSA. V was cut by 1 base and J by 8 bases, with 6 bases left in between. In nucleotides, the CDR3 is TGTGCCAGCAGCTTAGAACGGGATTCACCCCTCCACTTT. Translation: CASSLERDSPLHF. Complete variable domain (other parts from reference TRBV7-2 and TRBJ1-6): GAGVSQSPSNKVTEKGKDVELRCDPISGHTALYWYRQSLGQGLEFLIYFQGNSAPDKSGLPSDRFSAERTGGSVSTLTIQRTQQEDSAVYLCASSLERDSPLHFGNGTRLTVT.

The CDR3 sequence: CASSREEPQPQHF. The DNA of the CDR3 is TGTGCCAGCTCACGAGAGGAACCTCAGCCCCAGCATTTT. The chain employs TRBV18 and TRBJ1-5, with D hard to call. Trimming stripped 4 bases from V and 6 bases from J, with 10 bases between. CDR1 is KGHSH, CDR2 LQKENI, per germline. The CDR3 totals 13 residues.

V is TRBV5-1 and J is TRBJ2-7; TRBD2 matches at 8 bases. The ends lost 0 bases at V and 6 bases at J; junction bases unmatched: 5. Looked up from germline, CDR1 is SGHRS and CDR2 is YFSETQ. This CDR3 region has 14 residues. The CDR3 spells CASSLGTSSGEQYF. Written as DNA, the CDR3 is TGCGCCAGCAGCTTGGGGACTAGCTCAGGCGAGCAGTACTTC.

The chain carries TRBV7-2 and TRBJ2-5; maybe TRBD1 (7 bases). Gene TRBJ2-7 matches the end of the DNA better, so the J call may be wrong. In germline, CDR1 is SGHTA, CDR2 FQGNSA. This CDR3 comprises 14 residues. The CDR3 nucleotides are TGTGCCAGCAGCCCAGGGGGGCACTCCTACGAGCAGTACTTC. Its translation is CASSPGGHSYEQYF.

The V call is TRBV7-9, the J call TRBJ1-4; D is undetermined. The V end was cut by 3 bases, the J end by 3 bases, with 8 bases between. The length of the CDR3 is 14 residues. Germline values: CDR1 SEHNR, CDR2 FQNEAQ (reference sequence). CDR3 loop: CASSFGGANEKLFF. The CDR3 DNA sequence: TGTGCCAGCAGCTTCGGCGGGGCTAATGAAAAACTGTTTTTT.

The V gene is TRBV4-2, the J gene TRBJ2-1, with a weak D call TRBD1 (6 bases). The CDR3 is made up of 15 amino acids. V lost 6 bases and J lost 8, with 20 bases in between. The germline V gene encodes CDR1 LGHNA and CDR2 YNFKEQ. The CDR3 sequence: CASSPRGTRGDEQFF. The CDR3 DNA follows: TGTGCCAGCAGTCCTAGGGGGACCCGAGGAGATGAGCAGTTCTTC.

The chain employs TRBV9 and TRBJ2-1; 15 bases map to TRBD2. Per the germline V gene, CDR1 is SGDLS and CDR2 is YYNGEE. This CDR3 has 14 residues. Germline trimming cut 10 bases from V and 9 bases from J; bases unmatched to any gene: 8. The CDR3 loop is CAGSGTSGGTEQFF. CDR3 sequence (DNA): TGTGCCGGCTCCGGGACTAGCGGGGGGACTGAGCAGTTCTTC.

The V gene is TRBV19, the J gene TRBJ1-5; 9 nucleotides align to TRBD1. The length of the CDR3 is 15 residues. Germline CDR1 reads LNHDA; CDR2 reads SQIVND (reference sequence). The V and J ends lost 5 bases and 6 bases, in that order; junction bases with no gene match: 8. The CDR3 sequence is CASSLTGTGSQPQHF. CDR3 DNA sequence: TGTGCCAGTAGTCTAACCGGGACAGGGTCTCAGCCCCAGCATTTT.